The TCR beta chain described here comes from a study of blood T cell repertoires in COVID-19. Per the authors' pipeline: Nucleated cell counts were estimated from reference gene primer amplification. The repertoire was sequenced with immunoSEQ multiplex PCR; TCRdb's copy has only in-frame clones and lacks some. V and J calls plus clone size are reproduced from that table; the DNA served to infer D and trimming. Among about 47,000 clones listed, about 91% were seen once. There are 14 residues in the CDR3. Germline-derived CDR1 and CDR2 are SGHTA and FQGNSA. Trimming left V 5 bases short and J 6 bases short, with 14 bases between.

The chain uses TRBV7-2 and TRBJ2-4, with D maybe TRBD1 (6 bases). Material for sequencing was peripheral blood. This sequence was found in a man between 60 and 70 years old with active COVID-19. The CDR3 bases are TGTGCCAGCAGCCCGACCCTCAGGGGAAACATTCAGTACTTC. Its translation: CASSPTLRGNIQYF.